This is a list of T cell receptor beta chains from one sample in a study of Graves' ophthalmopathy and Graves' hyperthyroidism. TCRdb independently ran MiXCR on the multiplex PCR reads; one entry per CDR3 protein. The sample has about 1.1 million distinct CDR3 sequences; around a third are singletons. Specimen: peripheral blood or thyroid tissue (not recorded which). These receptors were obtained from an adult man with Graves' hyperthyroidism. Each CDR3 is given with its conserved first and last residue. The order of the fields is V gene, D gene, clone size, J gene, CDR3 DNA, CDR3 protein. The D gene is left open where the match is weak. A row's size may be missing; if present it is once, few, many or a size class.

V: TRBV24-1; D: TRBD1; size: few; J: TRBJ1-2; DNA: TGTGCCACCAGTGCCTGGGGACAGCGATTCGAGGGCTACACCTTC; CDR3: CATSAWGQRFEGYTF
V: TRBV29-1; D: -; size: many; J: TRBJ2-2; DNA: TGCAGCGTTGAACTGGGACAGAACACCGGGGAGCTGTTTTTT; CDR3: CSVELGQNTGELFF
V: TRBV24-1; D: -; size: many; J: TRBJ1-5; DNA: TGTGCCACCAGTGATTCATGGGAGGGCAATCAGCCCCAGCATTTT; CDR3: CATSDSWEGNQPQHF
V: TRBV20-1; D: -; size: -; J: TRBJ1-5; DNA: TGCAGTGCTAGCGGGAGGGCGGTGGGCAATCAGCCCCAGCATTTT; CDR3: CSASGRAVGNQPQHF
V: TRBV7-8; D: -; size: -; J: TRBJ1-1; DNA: TGTGCCAGCACCAACAGGTTTGGGGACACTGAAGCTTTCTTT; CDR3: CASTNRFGDTEAFF
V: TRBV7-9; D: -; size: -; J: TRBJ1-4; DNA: TGTGCCCATAGCGCAGGGTACGGTGAAAAACTGTTTTTT; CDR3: CAHSAGYGEKLFF
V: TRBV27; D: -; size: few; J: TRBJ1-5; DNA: TGTGCCAGCAGTTTAATGATGGGCAATCAGCCCCAGCATTTT; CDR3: CASSLMMGNQPQHF
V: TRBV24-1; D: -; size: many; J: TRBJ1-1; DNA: TGTGCCACCAGTCCCGCAGGGCGAACTGAAGCTTTCTTT; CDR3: CATSPAGRTEAFF
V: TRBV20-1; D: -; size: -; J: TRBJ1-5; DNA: TGCAGTGCTAGAGGGACAGCGGGGGAGCCCCAGCATTTT; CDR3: CSARGTAGEPQHF
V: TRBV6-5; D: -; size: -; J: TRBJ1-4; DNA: TGTGCCAGCAGCCTTCGGACTCGCCAATCGGAAAAACTGTTTTTT; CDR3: CASSLRTRQSEKLFF
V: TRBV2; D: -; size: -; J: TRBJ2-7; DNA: TGTGCCAGCAGTGAATTCCCGGGGCGACAGTACTTC; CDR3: CASSEFPGRQYF
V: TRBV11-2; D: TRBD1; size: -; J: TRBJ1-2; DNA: TGTGCCAGCATCTTGTCTCAGGGGGCGCAGTGCTATGGCTACACCTTC; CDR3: CASILSQGAQCYGYTF
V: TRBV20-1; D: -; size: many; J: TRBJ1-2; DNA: TGCAGTGCAGGGGGGACATCCCACGCAATTGGCTACACCTTC; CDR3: CSAGGTSHAIGYTF
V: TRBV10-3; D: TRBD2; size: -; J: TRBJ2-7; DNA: TGTGCCATCAGCCAACTAGCGGGGGGTGCCTACGAGCAGTACTTC; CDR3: CAISQLAGGAYEQYF
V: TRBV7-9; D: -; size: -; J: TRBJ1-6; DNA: TGTGCCAGCAGCTTAGATAGCAGGGGCCGTGCGCATTCACCCCTCCACTTT; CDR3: CASSLDSRGRAHSPLHF
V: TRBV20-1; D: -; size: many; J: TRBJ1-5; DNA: TGCAGTGCTAGAGTCGGGCAGGGGCCTCAGCCCCAGCATTTT; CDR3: CSARVGQGPQPQHF
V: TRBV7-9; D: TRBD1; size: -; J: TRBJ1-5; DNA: TGTGCCAGCAGCCAAGACAGGGAAAAGGGCTACGAGCATTTT; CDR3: CASSQDREKGYEHF
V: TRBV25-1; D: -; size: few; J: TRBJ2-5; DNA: TGTGCCAGCAGGGGGCGCGGGTTACAAGAGACCCAGTACTTC; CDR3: CASRGRGLQETQYF
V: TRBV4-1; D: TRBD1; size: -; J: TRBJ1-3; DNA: TGCGCCAGCAGCCAAATACAGGGGAACACCATATATTTT; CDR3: CASSQIQGNTIYF
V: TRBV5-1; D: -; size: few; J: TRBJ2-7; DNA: TGTGCCAGCAGCTCGATACGGGACACCTCCTACGAGCAGTACTTC; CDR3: CASSSIRDTSYEQYF
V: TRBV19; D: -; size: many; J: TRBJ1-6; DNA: TGTGCCAGTAGCGATCAGCGGAAAATCAATTCACCCCTCCACTTT; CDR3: CASSDQRKINSPLHF
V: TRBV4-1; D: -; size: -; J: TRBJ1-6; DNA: TGCGCCAGCAGCCAAGTCACAATTGGGGGGGCACATTCACCCCTCCACTTT; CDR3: CASSQVTIGGAHSPLHF
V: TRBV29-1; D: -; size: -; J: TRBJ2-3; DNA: TGCAGCGTCGATACGGGAAGCACAGATACGCAGTATTTT; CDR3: CSVDTGSTDTQYF
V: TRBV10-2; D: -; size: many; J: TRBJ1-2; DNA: TGCGCCAGCGGGGAAGGGTCCCTCTATGGCTACACCTTC; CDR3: CASGEGSLYGYTF
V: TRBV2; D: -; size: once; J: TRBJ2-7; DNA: TGTGCCAGCAGCGTTTGCCGGGACACCCACTACGAGCAGTACTTC; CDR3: CASSVCRDTHYEQYF
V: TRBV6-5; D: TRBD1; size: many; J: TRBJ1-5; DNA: TGTGCCAGCAGTTCGCGACAGGGGAGCAATCAGCCCCAGCATTTT; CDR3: CASSSRQGSNQPQHF
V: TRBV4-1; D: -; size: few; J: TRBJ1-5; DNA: TGCGCCAGCAGCCAAGATTACGGACCCATTGGGAATCAGCCCCAGCATTTT; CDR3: CASSQDYGPIGNQPQHF
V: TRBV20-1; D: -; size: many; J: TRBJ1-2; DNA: TGCAGTGCTAGATTGAGGGGGGGCTACACCTTC; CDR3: CSARLRGGYTF
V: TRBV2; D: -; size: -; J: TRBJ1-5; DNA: TGTGCCAGCAGTGTCGGACCGATCAATCAGCCCCAGCATTTT; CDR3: CASSVGPINQPQHF
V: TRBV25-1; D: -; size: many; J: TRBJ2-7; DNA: TGTGCCAGCAGTGAATACTCAAAGTCCTACGAGCAGTACTTC; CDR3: CASSEYSKSYEQYF
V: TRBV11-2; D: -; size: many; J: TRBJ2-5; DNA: TGTGCCAGCAGCTTAGATGGAGGGTCGGGAGAGACCCAGTACTTC; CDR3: CASSLDGGSGETQYF
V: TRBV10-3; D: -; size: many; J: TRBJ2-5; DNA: TGTGCCATCAGTGACGTTTCCCGAGCGAGCGGAGAGACCCAGTACTTC; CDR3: CAISDVSRASGETQYF
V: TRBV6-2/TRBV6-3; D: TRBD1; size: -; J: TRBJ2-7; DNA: TGTGCCAGCAGTTACTCGACCTCCGGGACAGAAGGGTCCTTCGTGGAGCAGTACTTC; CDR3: CASSYSTSGTEGSFVEQYF
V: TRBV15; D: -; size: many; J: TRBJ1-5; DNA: TGTGCCACCAGCAGAGTGACGGGTGATCAGCCCCAGCATTTT; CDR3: CATSRVTGDQPQHF
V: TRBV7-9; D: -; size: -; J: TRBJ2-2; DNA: TGTGCCAGCAGCTTAACGACACGACCGAACACCGGGGAGCTGTTTTTT; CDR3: CASSLTTRPNTGELFF
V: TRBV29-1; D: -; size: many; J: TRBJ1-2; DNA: TGCAGCGTCCCAAAAGGAGGTGGCTACACCTTC; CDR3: CSVPKGGGYTF
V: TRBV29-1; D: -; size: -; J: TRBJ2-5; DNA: TGCAGCGCCTCCTGGGGGCAGCGGTCGGAGACCCAGTACTTC; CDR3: CSASWGQRSETQYF
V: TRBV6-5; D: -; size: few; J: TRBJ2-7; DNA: TGTGCCAGCAGTGTCGACAGGCACTACGAGCAGTACTTC; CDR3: CASSVDRHYEQYF
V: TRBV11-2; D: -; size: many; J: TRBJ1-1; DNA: TGTGCCAGCAGCTTATACGGGAACACTGAAGCTTTCTTT; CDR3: CASSLYGNTEAFF
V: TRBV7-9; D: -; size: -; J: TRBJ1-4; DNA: TGTGCCAGCAGCTTATCCCGGACCGGTGAAAAACTGTTTTTT; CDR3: CASSLSRTGEKLFF
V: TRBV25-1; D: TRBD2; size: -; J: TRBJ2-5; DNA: TGTGCCAGCAGTGGAACCCCACTAGCGGGAGGGCCGAAAGAGCCCCACTACTTC; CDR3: CASSGTPLAGGPKEPHYF
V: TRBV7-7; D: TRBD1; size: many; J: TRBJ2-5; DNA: TGTGCCAGCAGCCCAGCCGGGACAGCTCAAGAGACCCAGTACTTC; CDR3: CASSPAGTAQETQYF
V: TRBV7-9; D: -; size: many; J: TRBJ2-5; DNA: TGTGCCAGCAGCCCCCTCGCCGGGGGGCCGCAAGAGACCCAGTACTTC; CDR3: CASSPLAGGPQETQYF
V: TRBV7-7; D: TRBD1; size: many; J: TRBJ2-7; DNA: TGTGCCAGCAGCCCCGGGACAGGGTTTGGCGAGCAGTACTTC; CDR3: CASSPGTGFGEQYF
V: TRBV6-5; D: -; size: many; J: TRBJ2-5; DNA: TGTGCCAGCAAAATAGACAGCCGTGTAGAGACCCAGTACTTC; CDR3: CASKIDSRVETQYF
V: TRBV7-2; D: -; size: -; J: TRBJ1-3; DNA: TGTGCCAGCAGCCCCCTAGTCGGATACACCATATATTTT; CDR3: CASSPLVGYTIYF
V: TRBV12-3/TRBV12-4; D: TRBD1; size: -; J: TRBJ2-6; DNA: TGTGCCAGCAGTGGTTGGGACAGGGGATCTGGGGCCAACGTCCTGACTTTC; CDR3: CASSGWDRGSGANVLTF
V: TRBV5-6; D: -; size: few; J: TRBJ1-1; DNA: TGTGCCAGCAGCCCAGCAGGGATGGGGGGCACTGAAGCTTTCTTT; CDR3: CASSPAGMGGTEAFF
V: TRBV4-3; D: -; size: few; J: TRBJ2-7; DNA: TGCGCCAGTGGGTTTCAGGGGAGCTACGAGCAGTACTTC; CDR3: CASGFQGSYEQYF
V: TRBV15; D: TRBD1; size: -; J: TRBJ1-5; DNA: TGTGCCACCAGCAGCGGAGGGACAGGGGATCAGCCCCAGCATTTT; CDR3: CATSSGGTGDQPQHF
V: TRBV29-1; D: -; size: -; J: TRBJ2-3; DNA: TGCAGCGTTGGGGCACGCCTCCGGGATACGCAGTATTTT; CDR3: CSVGARLRDTQYF
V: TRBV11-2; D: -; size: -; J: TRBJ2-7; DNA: TGTGCCAGCAGGGATTGGGGGACTGGGTTTTACGAGCAGTACTTC; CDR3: CASRDWGTGFYEQYF
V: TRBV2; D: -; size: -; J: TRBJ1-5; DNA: TGTGCCAGCAGCCAAGAACACCAAAGGGGATCCAATCAGCCCCAGCATTTT; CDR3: CASSQEHQRGSNQPQHF
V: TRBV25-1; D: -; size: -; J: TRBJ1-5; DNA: TGTGCCAGCGGCTTGGGCAGGGGTGGCAATCAGCCCCAGCATTTT; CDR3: CASGLGRGGNQPQHF
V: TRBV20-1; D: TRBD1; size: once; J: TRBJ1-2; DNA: TGCAGTGCCTGGGACAGGGGCTACGGCTACACCTTC; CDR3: CSAWDRGYGYTF
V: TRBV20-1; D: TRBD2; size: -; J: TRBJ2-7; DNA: TGCAGTGCACCAGGCGTGGGACTAGCGGGAGGCGAGCAGTACTTC; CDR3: CSAPGVGLAGGEQYF
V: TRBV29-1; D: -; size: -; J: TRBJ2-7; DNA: TGCAGCGTTTCCCGGGACAACCCCTACGAGCAGTACTTC; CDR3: CSVSRDNPYEQYF
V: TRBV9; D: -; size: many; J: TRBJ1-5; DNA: TGTGCCAGCAGCGTATCCGGCAGGCCCGATCAGCCCCAGCATTTT; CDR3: CASSVSGRPDQPQHF
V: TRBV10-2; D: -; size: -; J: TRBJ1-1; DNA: TGTGCCAGCAGTGAAAGGGGGGTCCAAGCTGAAGCTTTCTTT; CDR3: CASSERGVQAEAFF